What follows describes a single T cell receptor (beta chain). V lost 8 bases and J 4 bases, leaving 9 bases between the germline ends. The CDR3 is made up of 12 amino acids. CDR1 is KGHSH, CDR2 LQKENI, per germline. Original processing notes: Using reference gene primer amplification, nucleated cell counts were estimated. Measured with immunoSEQ multiplex PCR; TCRdb has only the in-frame clones, and not every one. The V and J calls and clone size are taken from that table; D and trimming were inferred from the DNA. In the table there are 50,000 or so clones, about 90% of which are singletons. These data come from a study of blood T cell repertoires in COVID-19. As for the study in general: The samples span acute and convalescent COVID-19 from the United States, Italy and Spain. PBMCs, B-cell-depleted T cells, or T cells provided the cDNA or gDNA that made up the material.

What was sequenced was peripheral blood. The source of this sequence is a human donor with active COVID-19. The donor label of this sample is uncertain. J is TRBJ2-1 and V is TRBV18; D unclear. CDR3 loop: CASRLRYNEQFF. The CDR3 DNA reads TGTGCCAGCCGGCTGCGGTACAATGAGCAGTTCTTC.